Listed below are T cell receptor beta chains from one sample, sequenced in a study of T cells of healthy individuals. TCRdb recomputed calls from the 5' RACE reads with MiXCR, one row per CDR3 protein. This table holds roughly 87,000 distinct CDR3 sequences, roughly 15% found once. These receptors were obtained from a human donor in good health. The CDR3 runs from the conserved cysteine through the conserved F or W. D genes are given only for firm matches. Clone size is shown for a subset of rows, as once, few, many or a class of expanded clone.

d_call,clone_size,v_call,j_call,cdr3_aa,cdr3_nt
NA,many,TRBV4-2,TRBJ1-2,CASSQEEGLGYTF,TGTGCCAGCAGCCAAGAGGAGGGTCTGGGCTACACCTTC
TRBD1,few,TRBV2,TRBJ1-2,CASTLGTGDAGYTF,TGTGCCAGCACTCTTGGGACAGGGGATGCTGGCTACACCTTC
NA,few,TRBV28,TRBJ2-4,CASRFRANIQYF,TGTGCCAGCAGGTTTAGGGCAAACATTCAGTACTTC
NA,few,TRBV3-1,TRBJ1-4,CASSQNIEKLFF,TGTGCCAGCAGCCAAAACATTGAAAAACTGTTTTTT
TRBD1,few,TRBV25-1,TRBJ2-2,CASSERTGGNTGELFF,TGTGCCAGCAGTGAACGGACAGGGGGAAACACCGGGGAGCTGTTTTTT
NA,NA,TRBV19,TRBJ2-1,CASSRRGVDEQFF,TGTGCCAGTAGTAGGCGAGGTGTCGATGAGCAGTTCTTC
NA,NA,TRBV9,TRBJ1-5,CASSVDGRWSQPQHF,TGTGCCAGCAGCGTAGACGGGAGATGGAGTCAGCCCCAGCATTTT
TRBD2,few,TRBV7-2,TRBJ2-3,CASSLAVGTSGTTDTQYF,TGTGCCAGCAGCTTAGCGGTTGGGACTAGCGGGACGACAGATACGCAGTATTTT
TRBD1,NA,TRBV6-5,TRBJ2-4,CASSRGQVKAKNIQYF,TGTGCCAGCAGTCGGGGACAGGTCAAAGCCAAAAACATTCAGTACTTC
NA,few,TRBV5-1,TRBJ2-7,CASRQTSYEQYF,TGCGCCAGCAGGCAGACCTCCTACGAGCAGTACTTC
NA,NA,TRBV27,TRBJ2-5,CASSLRYQETQYF,TGTGCCAGCAGTTTGAGATACCAAGAGACCCAGTACTTC
TRBD1,few,TRBV6-5,TRBJ2-7,CASSYDRGEQYF,TGTGCCAGCAGTTACGACAGGGGCGAGCAGTACTTC
TRBD2,NA,TRBV7-2,TRBJ2-1,CASSQGLGAGEQFF,TGTGCCAGCAGCCAAGGACTAGGCGCTGGTGAGCAGTTCTTC
NA,many,TRBV29-1,TRBJ1-1,CSTRQAGGTEAFF,TGCAGCACCCGACAGGCCGGGGGCACTGAAGCTTTCTTT
NA,NA,TRBV20-1,TRBJ2-4,CSAQSDRQNIQYF,TGCAGTGCTCAATCAGACAGACAAAACATTCAGTACTTC
TRBD1,many,TRBV18,TRBJ1-5,CASSPGQGAQPQHF,TGTGCCAGCTCACCCGGACAGGGGGCACAGCCCCAGCATTTT
NA,many,TRBV24-1,TRBJ2-3,CATSDLEGLSTDTQYF,TGTGCCACCAGTGATTTGGAGGGCCTGAGCACAGATACGCAGTATTTT